This T cell receptor (beta chain) was profiled in a study of T cell clusters in autoimmune cytopenias. TRB rearrangements were amplified by touch-down multiplex PCR with mixed TRB-A/B primers. After re-calling the multiplex PCR reads, TCRdb lists one entry per CDR3 protein, DNA absent. The sample includes roughly 4,000 distinct CDR3 sequences. There are 15 residues in the CDR3. Germline CDR1 and CDR2: MNHNY and SVGAGI (reference sequence). Each sample's input was approximately 0.25 ug genomic DNA, 30,000 to 45,000 genome equivalents. This clonotype is classed as medium-sized (0.01 to 0.1%) by frequency. These data were also reused for a study on T cell repertoires in aging, cancer and after chemotherapy. From that second work: In each cancer cohort, median generation probability increased across chemotherapy, suggesting thymic output rebounded.

The rearrangement joins TRBV6-6 to TRBJ2-4; TCRdb designates TRBD1, a call that cannot be tested without DNA. This TCR derives from a human donor in good health. Source material: peripheral blood. CDR3 sequence: CASSYRDRGGNIQYF.